The 11 T cell receptor beta chains below all came from one sample that was sequenced in a study of cytomegalovirus exposure and HLA in healthy donors. Amplification used 60 Vbeta primers and 13 Jbeta primers. Profiling relied on immunoSEQ multiplex PCR, and the TCRdb table lists in-frame clones only, not all of them. The data contain 95,000 to 110,000 clones, 73% of them seen just once; the ten biggest clones take up around 7.8%. The source material was PBMCs. The receptors derive from a man younger than 45 in good health and CMV-seronegative.

This rearrangement joins TRBV7-8 to TRBJ2-7; the match to TRBD2 covers 13 bases. After removal of 5 bases from V and 4 bases from J, the junction contained 5 bases not matched to a gene. Germline lookup yields CDR1 SGHVS and CDR2 FQNEAQ. This CDR3 contains 15 residues. CDR3: CASSLGTSGTYEQYF. CDR3 nucleotides: TGTGCCAGCAGCCTCGGGACTAGCGGGACGTACGAGCAGTACTTC.

The V call is TRBV5-1, the J call TRBJ2-2; D possibly corresponds to TRBD1 (6 bases). Germline V gene sequence: CDR1 SGHRS, CDR2 YFSETQ. Trimming took 5 bases from V and 2 from J, leaving 13 bases between them. There are 15 residues in the CDR3. The CDR3 coding sequence is TGCGCCAGCAGACCAGACAGGTTCAACACCGGGGAGCTGTTTTTT. Translation gives CASRPDRFNTGELFF.

This clone showed up just a few times. The chain recombines TRBV28 with TRBJ2-7, with 7 positions matching TRBD2. The ends lost 6 bases at V and 9 bases at J; junction bases unmatched: 11. CDR1 is MDHEN and CDR2 is SYDVKM in the germline V gene. The CDR3 runs to 13 residues. CDR3 residues: CASSPNPGGSQYF. The CDR3 nucleotides read TGTGCCAGCAGCCCGAACCCGGGGGGTTCGCAGTACTTC.

The V and J genes are TRBV29-1 and TRBJ2-5, with TRBD1 matching 8 bases. Near its end, the DNA agrees better with TRBJ2-7, so the J call may be wrong. Germline values: CDR1 SQVTM, CDR2 ANQGSEA. CDR3 length equals 13 residues. CDR3 in amino acids: CSVGTGFSYEQYF. The CDR3 DNA is TGCAGCGTCGGGACAGGCTTCTCCTACGAGCAGTACTTC.

V and J are TRBV6-1 and TRBJ1-2; TRBD1 matches 11 bases. The J segment lost 1 base and the V segment lost 2 bases, leaving 3 bases of the junction unmatched. Per the germline V gene, CDR1 is MNHNS and CDR2 is SASEGT. This CDR3 comprises 16 residues. For the CDR3, the DNA is TGTGCCAGCAGTGAACCGGGACAGGGGGGTAACTATGGCTACACCTTC. It yields the protein CASSEPGQGGNYGYTF.

The J gene is TRBJ1-1, the V gene TRBV28; 7 bases agree with TRBD1. V shed 4 bases, J shed 6 bases, and the junction held 8 bases outside the gene matches. Looked up from germline, CDR1 is MDHEN and CDR2 is SYDVKM. CDR3 length: 14 residues. DNA for the CDR3: TGTGCCAGCAGTTCAGCACAGGGGTCTTCTGAAGCTTTCTTT. Amino acid sequence: CASSSAQGSSEAFF. Drawing the rest from reference TRBV28 and TRBJ1-1, the complete variable domain is DVKVTQSSRYLVKRTGEKVFLECVQDMDHENMFWYRQDPGLGLRLIYFSYDVKMKEKGDIPEGYSVSREKKERFSLILESASTNQTSMYLCASSSAQGSSEAFFGQGTRLTVV.

This CDR3 is CASSLRQRGGETQYF. CDR3 bases: TGTGCCAGCAGCTTACGGCAGCGGGGGGGGGAGACCCAGTACTTC. The chain uses TRBV11-2 and TRBJ2-5, with 10 bases identical to TRBD2. Germline CDR1 is SGHAT and CDR2 is FQNNGV. The trim removed 2 bases at V and 5 bases at J, leaving 5 bases unmatched. This CDR3 region has 15 residues.

The chain carries TRBV6-1 and TRBJ1-3; TRBD1 aligns across 12 bases. The V gene's germline CDR1 is MNHNS and CDR2 SASEGT. V lost 3 bases, J lost 2 bases, and 11 bases stayed unmatched. This CDR3 comprises 19 residues. CDR3 in DNA: TGTGCCAGCAGTGACCTTCCGGGACAGGGGGCGAGAACTGGAAACACCATATATTTT. The encoded protein is CASSDLPGQGARTGNTIYF.

The chain combines TRBV7-9 with TRBJ1-2; 8 bases are a match to TRBD1. This CDR3 region has 13 residues. Germline CDR1 and CDR2: SEHNR and FQNEAQ (reference sequence). Trimming cost V 4 bases and J 4 bases; bases outside gene matches: 2. CDR3 loop: CASSSGQGYGYTF. DNA of the CDR3: TGTGCCAGCAGCTCCGGACAGGGCTATGGCTACACCTTC.

The V gene is TRBV11-2, the J gene TRBJ1-2; D is ambiguous. V lost 0 bases, J lost 8 bases, and 7 bases lay in between. CDR3 length equals 12 residues. Germline CDR1 is SGHAT and CDR2 is FQNNGV. CDR3 loop: CASSLESLGYTF. The CDR3 DNA is TGTGCCAGCAGCTTAGAGTCGTTGGGCTACACCTTC.

The V and J genes are TRBV19 and TRBJ1-1; possible D gene TRBD1, 6 bases. CDR3 size: 14 residues. Deletions cut 3 bases from V and 0 bases from J, with 8 bases between. Germline V gene sequence: CDR1 LNHDA, CDR2 SQIVND (reference sequence). The CDR3 DNA is TGTGCCAGTAGTATTGGACAGCTGAACACTGAAGCTTTCTTT. The encoded protein is CASSIGQLNTEAFF.